This section outlines one T cell receptor (beta chain) sequence together with its context. The antigen is unknown. The data were taken from a study of cytomegalovirus exposure and HLA in healthy donors. Study in general: HLA-typed donors were the source of 83 million or so unique TCRs held in an early data release.

Study findings and constraints: The productive fraction for most TCR beta V segments was about 87% or about 30% in an earlier analysis. Follow-up analysis later connected one missense variant in DCLRE1C with trimming of TCR beta V- and J-genes.

The length of the CDR3 is 16 residues. Germline CDR1 and CDR2: SGHRS and YFSETQ. V was cut by 0 bases and J by 3 bases, with 13 bases left in between. Both 60 Vbeta primers and 13 Jbeta primers went into the PCR. The assay was immunoSEQ multiplex PCR, and TCRdb's table has in-frame clones only and misses some. Of about 120,000 clones in the sample, under 90% were seen once. This clonotype was sampled from a woman in her forties in good health and CMV-seronegative. The chain recombines TRBV5-1 with TRBJ1-3, with D hard to call. Source material: PBMCs. CDR3 protein: CASSLAPRLFGNTIYF. CDR3 DNA: TGCGCCAGCAGCTTGGCCCCCAGACTCTTTGGAAACACCATATATTTT.